This T cell receptor beta chain was obtained from a study of T cell repertoires in cytomegalovirus infection. TCRdb fed the reads into MiXCR, producing one record per CDR3 protein. The data contain a few hundred thousand distinct CDR3 sequences, approximately 40% of them singletons. Remarks on this clonotype: Its antigen is not known.

The CDR3 is 15 residues long. The germline V and J ends were trimmed by 5 bases and 5 bases, with 17 bases remaining between them. Germline V gene sequence: CDR1 SEHNR, CDR2 FQNEAQ (reference sequence). This specimen consisted of cultured PBMCs, obtained from culture after CMV antigen stimulation. The V call is TRBV7-9, the J call TRBJ2-3; D may match TRBD1 or TRBD2 (5 bases each). The clonotype was recovered from a human donor in good health (CMV status not recorded). Some clones in this sample may be carry-over from other donors' samples. DNA for the CDR3: TGTGCCAGCAGCCCCGCCGGGGCGATTTTAGATACGCAGTATTTT. As protein: CASSPAGAILDTQYF.